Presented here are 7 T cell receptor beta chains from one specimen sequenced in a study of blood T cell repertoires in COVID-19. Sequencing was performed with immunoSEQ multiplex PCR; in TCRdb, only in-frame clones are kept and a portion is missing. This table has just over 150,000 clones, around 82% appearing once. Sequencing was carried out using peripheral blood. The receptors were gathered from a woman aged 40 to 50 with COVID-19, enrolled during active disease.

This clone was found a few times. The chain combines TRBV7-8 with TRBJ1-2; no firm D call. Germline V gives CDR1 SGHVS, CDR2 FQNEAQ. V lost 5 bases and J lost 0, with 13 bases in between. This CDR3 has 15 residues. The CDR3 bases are TGTGCCAGCAGCCCCGTCCCGAGAACTAACTATGGCTACACCTTC. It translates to CASSPVPRTNYGYTF.

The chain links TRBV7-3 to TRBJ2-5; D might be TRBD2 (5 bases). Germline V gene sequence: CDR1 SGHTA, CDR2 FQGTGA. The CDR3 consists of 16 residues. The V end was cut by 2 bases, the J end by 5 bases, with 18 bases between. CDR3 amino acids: CASSLGIRASGETQYF. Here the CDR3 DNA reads TGTGCCAGCAGCTTAGGAATCCGGGCCTCGGGGGAGACCCAGTACTTC. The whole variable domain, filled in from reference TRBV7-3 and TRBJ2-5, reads GAGVSQTPSNKVTEKGKYVELRCDPISGHTALYWYRQSLGQGPEFLIYFQGTGAADDSGLPNDRFFAVRPEGSVSTLKIQRTERGDSAVYLCASSLGIRASGETQYFGPGTRLLVL.

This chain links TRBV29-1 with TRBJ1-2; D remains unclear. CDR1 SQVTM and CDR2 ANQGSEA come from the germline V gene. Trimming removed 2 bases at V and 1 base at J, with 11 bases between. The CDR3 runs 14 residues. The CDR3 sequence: CSVETRSSNYGYTF. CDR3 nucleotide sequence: TGCAGCGTTGAAACGAGGTCCAGTAACTATGGCTACACCTTC.

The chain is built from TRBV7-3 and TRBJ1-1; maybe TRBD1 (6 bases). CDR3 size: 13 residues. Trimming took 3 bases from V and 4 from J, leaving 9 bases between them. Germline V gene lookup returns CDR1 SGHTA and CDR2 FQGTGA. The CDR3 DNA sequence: TGTGCCAGCAGCTTGCAGGGGAGCACTGAAGCTTTCTTT. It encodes CASSLQGSTEAFF. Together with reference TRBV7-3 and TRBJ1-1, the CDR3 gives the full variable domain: GAGVSQTPSNKVTEKGKYVELRCDPISGHTALYWYRQSLGQGPEFLIYFQGTGAADDSGLPNDRFFAVRPEGSVSTLKIQRTERGDSAVYLCASSLQGSTEAFFGQGTRLTVV.

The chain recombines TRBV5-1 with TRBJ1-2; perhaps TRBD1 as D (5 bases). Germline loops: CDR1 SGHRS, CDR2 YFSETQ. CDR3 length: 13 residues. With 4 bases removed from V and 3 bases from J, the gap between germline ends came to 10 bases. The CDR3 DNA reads TGCGCCAGCAGCGAGGACACAGACTATGGCTACACCTTC. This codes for CASSEDTDYGYTF.

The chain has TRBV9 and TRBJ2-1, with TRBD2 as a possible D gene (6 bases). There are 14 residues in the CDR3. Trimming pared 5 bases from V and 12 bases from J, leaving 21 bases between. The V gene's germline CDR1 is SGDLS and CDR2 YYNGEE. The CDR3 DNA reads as TGTGCCAGCAGTCTCGGACTACCCGACACTCCGCAGTTCTTC. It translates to CASSLGLPDTPQFF.

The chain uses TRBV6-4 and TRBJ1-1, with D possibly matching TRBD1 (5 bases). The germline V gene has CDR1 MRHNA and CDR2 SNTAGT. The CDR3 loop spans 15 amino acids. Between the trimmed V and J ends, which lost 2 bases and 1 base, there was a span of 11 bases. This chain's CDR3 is CASSDAGEKNTEAFF. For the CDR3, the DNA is TGTGCCAGCAGTGACGCGGGGGAAAAGAACACTGAAGCTTTCTTT.